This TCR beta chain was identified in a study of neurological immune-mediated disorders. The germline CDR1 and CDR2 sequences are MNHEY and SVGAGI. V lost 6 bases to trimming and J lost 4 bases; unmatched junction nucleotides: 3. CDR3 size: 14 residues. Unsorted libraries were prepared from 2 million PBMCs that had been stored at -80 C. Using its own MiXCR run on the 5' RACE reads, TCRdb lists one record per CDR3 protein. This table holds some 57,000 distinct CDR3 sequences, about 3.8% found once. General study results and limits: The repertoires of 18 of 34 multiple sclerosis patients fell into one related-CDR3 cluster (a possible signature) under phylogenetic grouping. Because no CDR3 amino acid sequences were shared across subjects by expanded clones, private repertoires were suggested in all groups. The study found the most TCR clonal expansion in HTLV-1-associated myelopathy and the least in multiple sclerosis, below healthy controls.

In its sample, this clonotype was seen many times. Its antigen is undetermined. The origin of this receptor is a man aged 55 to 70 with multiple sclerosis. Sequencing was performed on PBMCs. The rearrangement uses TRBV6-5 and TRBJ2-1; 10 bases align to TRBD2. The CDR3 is CASRRTSGYNEQFF. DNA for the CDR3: TGTGCCAGCAGAAGGACTAGCGGTTACAATGAGCAGTTCTTC.